This T cell receptor beta chain emerged from a study of CD8+CD57+ T cells in acquired aplastic anemia. Study as a whole: Sorting CD4+ and CD8+ cells gave DNA averaging approximately 3 ug. Findings and caveats of the study: Patients versus controls showed no significant CD8+ Simpson's diversity difference.

In patients chosen for sequencing, flow cytometry had shown CD8+CD57+ cell expansion. About this clonotype: No antigen is known for it.

The study profiled TCR beta VDJ and CDR3 using genomic DNA as template. TCRdb itself ran the reads through MiXCR, one entry per CDR3 protein. The sample has 100,000 to 150,000 distinct CDR3 sequences, about 60% seen once. The TCR sequence derives from a human donor with aplastic anemia. Sequences were obtained from sorted CD4+, CD8+, or CD8+CD57+ T cells (not recorded which) from PBMCs.

The CDR3 spells CSASHVGYTF. In DNA, the CDR3 is TGCAGTGCTAGTCACGTTGGCTACACCTTC. The chain joins TRBV20-1 to TRBJ1-2; D unresolved. CDR1 is DFQATT and CDR2 is SNEGSKA in the germline V gene (reference sequence). The V end lost 3 bases, the J end lost 7 bases, and 6 bases lay between the germline ends. CDR3 length equals 10 residues.